The present T cell receptor (beta chain) was sequenced within a study of blood T cell repertoires in COVID-19. Study information: The analysed material was cDNA or gDNA that came from T cells, B-cell-depleted T cells, or PBMCs.

The repertoire was sequenced with immunoSEQ multiplex PCR; TCRdb's copy has only in-frame clones and lacks some. Of 150,000 to 190,000 clones in the sample, approximately 73% were seen once. CDR1 and CDR2 (germline): SGHDT, YYEEEE. This CDR3 spans 15 amino acids. After removal of 4 bases from V and 5 bases from J, the junction contained 8 bases not matched to a gene. This sequence was found in a woman older than 75 with acute or convalescent COVID-19. The chain has TRBV5-6 and TRBJ1-2, with TRBD1 matching over 10 bases. The sample taken for sequencing was peripheral blood. CDR3 nucleotides: TGTGCCAGCAGCCCCGGGACAGGGGATTTTTATGGCTACACCTTC. It encodes CASSPGTGDFYGYTF.